This T cell receptor (beta chain) stems from a study of beta chain features in type 1 diabetes. This CDR3 region has 16 residues. Germline CDR1 LNHDA, CDR2 SQIVND (reference sequence). V was shortened by 7 bases and J by 0 bases, with 18 bases between the two germline ends. Reverse transcribing all isolated RNA meant expressed TCRB transcripts were sequenced. Sequencing was performed with immunoSEQ multiplex PCR; in TCRdb, only in-frame clones are kept and a portion is missing. The repertoire has 150,000 or so clones, about 9.1% of them found once; the top ten carry about 0.6%. This clone was observed a handful of times.

Sequences were obtained from central memory CD4+ T cells from blood. This TCR was sampled from a middle-aged woman in good health. The V and J genes are TRBV19 and TRBJ1-1, with D tentatively TRBD1 (5 bases). In nucleotides, the CDR3 is TGTGCCAGTACCCCGCCCGTTGGGGCCATGAACACTGAAGCTTTCTTT. This codes for CASTPPVGAMNTEAFF.